A selection of T cell receptor beta chains follows, all from one sample in a study of T-cell memory formation after mild COVID-19. MiXCR, applied by TCRdb to the 5' RACE reads, yields one record per CDR3 protein. The sample has about 140,000 distinct CDR3 sequences, over 15% seen once; the top ten hold about 2.3%. Sequenced input: PBMCs or a T cell subset sorted from them (not recorded which). The receptors derive from an adult woman who had mild COVID-19 (a few samples of this study predate the infection). Cell type and time point are not known. CDR3s include the opening cysteine and the closing phenylalanine or tryptophan. Each record gives: CDR3 protein, V gene.

CATSRDRAGQYF,TRBV15
CASGGGQPQHF,TRBV9
CASSTASGNKFF,TRBV2
CATSDSGDFGYEQYF,TRBV24-1
CASSLSGGGYTDTQYF,TRBV27
CASRNRGQLYGYTF,TRBV6-2/TRBV6-3
CATSAGVPSYEQYF,TRBV24-1
CASSLGQSLAKNIQYF,TRBV12-3/TRBV12-4
CASSQDPLSGVRNEQFF,TRBV14
CATSSNRGVGDEQFF,TRBV15
CASSSPWGLRGSYEQYF,TRBV6-5
CATSDRLAAPGNEQFF,TRBV24-1
CATSDRRTSGGRDTQYF,TRBV24-1
CSARDLGGEMFF,TRBV20-1
CSVEDRIAGPFANTGELFF,TRBV29-1
CASSSGLAGVEEQYF,TRBV3-1
CASSYSSGRIYNEQFF,TRBV6-5
CASSFSKAEQFF,TRBV12-3/TRBV12-4
CASRRGVEETQYF,TRBV6-5
CSVAGGANYGYTF,TRBV29-1
CASSGGLLGIQETQYF,TRBV9
CAISDRDEQFF,TRBV10-3
CASSLGPSYEQFF,TRBV7-7
CATSDPGVLGTGELFF,TRBV24-1
CSAVGQGAGELFF,TRBV29-1
CASSIKGDTEAFF,TRBV19
CASSLPRMRGSYNEQFF,TRBV7-8
CAWESGTGITGELFF,TRBV30
CASSPGTGNLLSGANVLTF,TRBV5-1
CASSPAGGSRPQHF,TRBV18
CASSFGGLNTGELFF,TRBV12-3/TRBV12-4
CSVVKGTYGYTF,TRBV29-1
CASTLTGGNSGANVLTF,TRBV27
CASSLDGTGADGYTF,TRBV5-1
CASSSGQLQETQYF,TRBV7-6
CATRDRNTGELFF,TRBV24-1
CAISESGGQETQYF,TRBV10-3
CATSTGGSDEKLFF,TRBV24-1
CASSPNSGAYNEQFF,TRBV18
CSARAGGEAFF,TRBV20-1
CAISESPMEQYF,TRBV10-3
CASRGQGGNTDTQYF,TRBV5-6
CSVAPWAYKSVGRVETQYF,TRBV29-1